A single sample is the source of the 8 T cell receptor beta chains below, sequenced in a study of cytomegalovirus exposure and HLA in healthy donors (dated by TCRdb to 2017 to 2019). The receptor library was made with the immunoSEQ multiplex PCR assay. For the multiplex PCR, a mixture combining 60 forward primers for TCR Vbeta segments and 13 reverse primers for TCR Jbeta segments was used. This is the immuneACCESS table as TCRdb keeps it, with only in-frame sequences that have V and J called. A part of the clones is gone; compared with another copy, unresolved V genes explain less than half, and the rest is unexplained. For this sample there are around 110,000 clones; around 70% appear just once. In total, the top ten clones hold more than 1.5% of the sample. Sequencing was carried out using PBMCs. Receptors were obtained from a woman between 18 and 30 years old in good health and CMV-seronegative.

This clone was picked up one time. This chain uses TRBV30 with TRBJ1-1, with D maybe TRBD1 (6 bases). Germline assignment: CDR1 GTSNPN and CDR2 SVGIG (reference sequence). The CDR3 has 16 residues. Trimming took off 5 bases at V and 4 bases at J, with 23 bases between the two ends. The CDR3 region is CAWVTIKQGRGTEAFF. The CDR3 nucleotides are TGTGCCTGGGTTACTATAAAACAGGGAAGGGGCACTGAAGCTTTCTTT.

The chain uses TRBV28 and TRBJ1-1; D is ambiguous. Per germline, CDR1 MDHEN and CDR2 SYDVKM. The CDR3 extends over 12 amino acids. V lost 5 bases and J 4 bases, leaving 8 bases between the germline ends. Here the CDR3 reads CASSLLSTEAFF. CDR3 nucleotide sequence: TGTGCCAGCAGTCTGCTCAGCACTGAAGCTTTCTTT.

The rearrangement joins TRBV19 to TRBJ2-1, with 12 bases that match TRBD1. Germline V gene sequence: CDR1 LNHDA, CDR2 SQIVND (reference sequence). Losses at the gene ends were 6 bases for V and 7 bases for J; bases not matched to a gene: 7. There are 15 residues in the CDR3. CDR3 sequence reads: CASRGWGQGANEQFF. The CDR3 bases are TGTGCCAGTAGGGGGTGGGGACAGGGGGCAAATGAGCAGTTCTTC.

Only one count was recorded for this clone. The genes are TRBV5-1 and TRBJ2-3, with 8 bases lining up with TRBD2. The CDR3 consists of 17 residues. Per germline, CDR1 SGHRS and CDR2 YFSETQ. The J segment lost 5 bases and the V segment lost 1 base, leaving 12 bases of the junction unmatched. The CDR3 region is CASSLYGYGGGGDTQYF. CDR3 DNA sequence: TGCGCCAGCAGCTTGTACGGGTACGGGGGGGGTGGAGATACGCAGTATTTT.

The gene calls are TRBV10-2 and TRBJ1-4, with TRBD1 as a possible D gene (6 bases). V lost 3 bases to trimming and J lost 0 bases, with 23 bases between them. This CDR3 has 20 amino acids. The V gene's germline CDR1 is WSHSY and CDR2 SAAADI. As DNA, the CDR3 is TGCGCCAGCAGTGATGAAAACAGGGAAACGAAATATGCAACTAATGAAAAACTGTTTTTT. It encodes CASSDENRETKYATNEKLFF.

J is TRBJ1-1 and V is TRBV6-5, with D tentatively TRBD1 (5 bases). The CDR3 sequence is 12 residues long. Germline assignment: CDR1 MNHEY and CDR2 SVGAGI. The V end lost 2 bases, the J end lost 7 bases, and 8 bases lay between the germline ends. CDR3 in DNA: TGTGCCAGCAGTTACCGGCAGGGTGAAGCTTTCTTT. Its protein product is CASSYRQGEAFF.

V and J are TRBV7-8 and TRBJ2-3; a weak D match, TRBD1 (7 bases). Germline values: CDR1 SGHVS, CDR2 FQNEAQ. Trimming took 7 bases from V and 5 from J, leaving 25 bases between them. The CDR3 consists of 17 residues. The CDR3 nucleotides read TGTGCCAGCACCTTCGACAGGGCGGGGCCCCGGGGAGATACGCAGTATTTT. Translated, it gives CASTFDRAGPRGDTQYF.

This clone was observed a handful of times. The V gene is TRBV5-4, the J gene TRBJ1-2, with D maybe TRBD1 (6 bases). V was cut by 3 bases and J by 8 bases, with 20 bases left in between. The length of the CDR3 is 15 residues. Germline CDR1 is SGHNT and CDR2 is YYREEE (reference sequence). CDR3 protein: CASSSGGGPQHGYTF. The DNA for the CDR3 is TGTGCCAGCAGCTCCGGGGGGGGCCCCCAGCACGGCTACACCTTC.